This TCR beta chain was found in a study of Ad26.COV2.S vaccination and SARS-CoV-2 variants. This sample's treatment: some 20 received Ad26.COV2.S at low or high dose, single or two shots; 5 received placebo; per-sample allocation not given. Samples were taken on day 63 after the first vaccine or placebo injection. As its vector, the vaccine had Ad26, which expressed Wuhan-strain SARS-CoV-2 spike. The germline gives CDR1 LGHDT, CDR2 YNNKEL (reference sequence). The CDR3 has 16 amino acids. Trimming stripped 0 bases from V and 0 bases from J, with 9 bases between. This table comes from immunoSEQ multiplex PCR, and its TCRdb copy is limited to in-frame clones, with some not included. The table records about 280,000 clones, around 87% of them present only once. This clone occurred a few times. Its antigen is undetermined. Study findings and constraints: Recipients of vaccine and of placebo showed similar breadth of their non-spike TCR repertoires.

This sequence was found in a person aged 18-65 years who received the Ad26.COV2.S COVID-19 vaccine or a placebo. J is TRBJ1-3 and V is TRBV3-1 (or the pseudogene TRBV3-2); the D is unclear. The source material was peripheral blood, sampled in a trial of Ad26.COV2.S vaccine versus placebo. Here the CDR3 reads CASSQDYGPSGNTIYF. CDR3 bases: TGTGCCAGCAGCCAAGATTACGGGCCCTCTGGAAACACCATATATTTT.